This is a list of T cell receptor beta chains from one sample in a study of blood T cell repertoires in COVID-19. The method was immunoSEQ multiplex PCR; TCRdb's version includes in-frame clones alone and lacks a portion of them. The sample yields under 250,000 clones, over 90% seen once. Sample: peripheral blood. The receptors come from a man aged 30 to 45 with COVID-19, enrolled during active disease. Each CDR3 is given with its conserved first and last residue. Each record gives: clone size, V gene, D gene, J gene, CDR3 DNA, CDR3 protein. D genes are given only for firm matches. Only some rows state a clone size, as once, few, many or a class for expanded clones.

.	TRBV11-2	.	TRBJ1-1	TGTGCCAGCAGCTTATGGGACACAAACACTGAAGCTTTCTTT	CASSLWDTNTEAFF
.	TRBV25-1	TRBD2	TRBJ2-3	TGTGCCAGCAGTGGACTAGCGGTGAGCACAGATACGCAGTATTTT	CASSGLAVSTDTQYF
once	TRBV3-1/TRBV3-2	.	TRBJ2-7	TGTGCCAGCAGCCAAGAACCCGGGGAGCAGTACTTC	CASSQEPGEQYF
.	TRBV30	.	TRBJ1-5	TGTGCCTGGAGTGCCGGGGGGCTTCAGCCCCAGCATTTT	CAWSAGGLQPQHF
.	TRBV6-4	.	TRBJ2-3	TGTGCCAGCCGACTGGATTCTAGCACAGATACGCAGTATTTT	CASRLDSSTDTQYF
.	TRBV10-3	.	TRBJ1-2	TGTGCCATCAGTGAGTCCCCTTATGGCTACACCTTC	CAISESPYGYTF
.	TRBV19	TRBD1	TRBJ2-7	TGTGCCAGTTCGAGGACAGGGTCGAACGAGCAGTACTTC	CASSRTGSNEQYF
.	TRBV6-5	TRBD1	TRBJ1-1	TGTGCCAGCGGGGGACAGGGTTACACTGAAGCTTTCTTT	CASGGQGYTEAFF
few	TRBV5-4	TRBD2	TRBJ2-3	TGTGCCAGCAGCTTAGCGGGGGGGCCGCATACGCAGTATTTT	CASSLAGGPHTQYF
.	TRBV9	TRBD1	TRBJ1-1	TGTGCCAGCAGCGCCCAGACAGGGGGCACTGAAGCTTTCTTT	CASSAQTGGTEAFF